The next 9 T cell receptor beta chains were all read from a single sample in a study of monozygotic twins with cystic fibrosis. This table comes from immunoSEQ multiplex PCR, and its TCRdb copy is limited to in-frame clones, with some not included. The data hold approximately 34,000 clones, with about 80% observed a single time. Sequenced sample: blood. The receptor set was obtained from a girl aged 2 to 10 with cystic fibrosis.

The chain is built from TRBV30 and TRBJ1-5; D possibly corresponds to TRBD1 (5 bases). The CDR3 has 13 residues. Trimming pared 3 bases from V and 5 bases from J, leaving 11 bases between. The germline CDR1 and CDR2 sequences are GTSNPN and SVGIG (reference sequence). The CDR3 sequence: CAWRRGPDQPQHF. The CDR3 nucleotides are TGTGCCTGGAGAAGGGGACCGGATCAGCCCCAGCATTTT.

This clone appeared once. The V call is TRBV7-2, the J call TRBJ2-7; 10 nucleotides line up with TRBD2. The CDR3 consists of 16 residues. V shed 4 bases and J 2 bases; nucleotides not matched to a gene: 8. Germline lookup yields CDR1 SGHTA and CDR2 FQGNSA. In DNA, the CDR3 is TGTGCCAGCAGCTGGCCGGGACTAGCGAGGGCCTACGAGCAGTACTTC. As protein: CASSWPGLARAYEQYF. Drawing the rest from reference TRBV7-2 and TRBJ2-7, the complete variable domain is GAGVSQSPSNKVTEKGKDVELRCDPISGHTALYWYRQSLGQGLEFLIYFQGNSAPDKSGLPSDRFSAERTGGSVSTLTIQRTQQEDSAVYLCASSWPGLARAYEQYFGPGTRLTVT.

The rearrangement links TRBV5-4 to TRBJ2-3, with a tentative D call TRBD1 (5 bases). The CDR3 spans 15 residues. V was trimmed by 0 bases and J by 0 bases, leaving 8 bases between them. Per the germline V gene, CDR1 is SGHNT and CDR2 is YYREEE (reference sequence). The CDR3 region is CASSLEGSSTDTQYF. CDR3 in DNA: TGTGCCAGCAGCTTGGAGGGGTCTAGCACAGATACGCAGTATTTT.

The V call is TRBV19, the J call TRBJ2-1; 10 bases are a match to TRBD2. The ends lost 3 bases at V and 4 bases at J; junction bases unmatched: 6. The CDR3 consists of 16 residues. Per the germline V gene, CDR1 is LNHDA and CDR2 is SQIVND (reference sequence). Written as DNA, the CDR3 is TGTGCCAGTAGTATTTCTAGCGGGGGCAAATACAATGAGCAGTTCTTC. Its translation is CASSISSGGKYNEQFF.

CDR3: CASSQDYWGQETQYF. The DNA of the CDR3 is TGCGCCAGCAGCCAAGATTACTGGGGCCAAGAGACCCAGTACTTC. The genes are TRBV4-1 and TRBJ2-5; D gene unclear. The CDR3 spans 15 residues. Germline-derived CDR1 and CDR2 are MGHRA and YSYEKL. V gave up 0 bases and J gave up 1 base, with 9 bases separating them.

The rearrangement uses TRBV5-7 and TRBJ1-4; D is ambiguous. TRBV5-7 is flagged as an ORF with uncertain function. The CDR3 spans 15 residues. V lost 4 bases, J lost 7 bases, and 17 bases lay in between. CDR3 protein: CASSHLGGVGEKLFF. Written as DNA, the CDR3 is TGTGCCAGCAGCCACCTAGGCGGTGTGGGTGAAAAACTGTTTTTT.

The J gene is TRBJ2-1, the V gene TRBV14; 7 bases map to TRBD2. The V segment lost 4 bases and the J segment 3 bases; nucleotides outside the gene matches: 6. Germline V CDR1 and CDR2: SGHDN, FVKESK. This CDR3 spans 15 amino acids. CDR3 nucleotide sequence: TGTGCCAGCAGCCGAGCCCCGGGAGGCTACAATGAGCAGTTCTTC. Translating it yields CASSRAPGGYNEQFF.

V and J are TRBV18 and TRBJ1-1; TRBD1 is a possible D gene (5 bases). From germline, CDR1 is KGHSH and CDR2 LQKENI. The CDR3 has 16 amino acids. Trimming cost V 4 bases and J 0 bases, with 15 bases left between them. CDR3 sequence: CASSLGHGALNTEAFF. In nucleotides, the CDR3 is TGTGCCAGCTCACTGGGCCATGGGGCTCTGAACACTGAAGCTTTCTTT.

The chain has TRBV5-1 and TRBJ2-1; the D is unclear. CDR1 and CDR2 from the germline V gene are SGHRS and YFSETQ. Trimming took off 0 bases at V and 2 bases at J, with 9 bases between the two ends. The CDR3 spans 15 residues. This CDR3 is CASSLAGVPYNEQFF. The CDR3 nucleotides read TGCGCCAGCAGCTTGGCCGGAGTCCCCTACAATGAGCAGTTCTTC.